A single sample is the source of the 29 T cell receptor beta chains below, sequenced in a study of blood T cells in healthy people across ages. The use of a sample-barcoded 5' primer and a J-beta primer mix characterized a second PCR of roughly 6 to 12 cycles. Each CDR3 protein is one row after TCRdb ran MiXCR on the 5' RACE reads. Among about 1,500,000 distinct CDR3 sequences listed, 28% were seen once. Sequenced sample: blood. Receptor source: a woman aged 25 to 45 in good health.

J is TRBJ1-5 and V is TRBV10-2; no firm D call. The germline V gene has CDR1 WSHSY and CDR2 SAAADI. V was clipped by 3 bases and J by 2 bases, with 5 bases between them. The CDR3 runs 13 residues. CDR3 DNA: TGCGCCAGCAGTGACGGGGGCAATCAGCCCCAGCATTTT. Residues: CASSDGGNQPQHF.

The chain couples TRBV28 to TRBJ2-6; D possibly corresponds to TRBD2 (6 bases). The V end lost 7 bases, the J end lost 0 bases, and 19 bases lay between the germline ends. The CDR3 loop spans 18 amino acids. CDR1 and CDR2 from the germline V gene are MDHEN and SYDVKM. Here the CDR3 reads CASTLGRTKSSGANVLTF. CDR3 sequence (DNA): TGTGCCAGCACCCTAGGGAGGACAAAGAGCTCTGGGGCCAACGTCCTGACTTTC. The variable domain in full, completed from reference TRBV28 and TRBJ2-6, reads DVKVTQSSRYLVKRTGEKVFLECVQDMDHENMFWYRQDPGLGLRLIYFSYDVKMKEKGDIPEGYSVSREKKERFSLILESASTNQTSMYLCASTLGRTKSSGANVLTFGAGSRLTVL.

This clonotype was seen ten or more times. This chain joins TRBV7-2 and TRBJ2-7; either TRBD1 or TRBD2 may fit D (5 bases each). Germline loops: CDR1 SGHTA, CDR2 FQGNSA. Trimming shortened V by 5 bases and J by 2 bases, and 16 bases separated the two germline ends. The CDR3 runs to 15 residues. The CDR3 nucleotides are TGTGCCAGCAGCGCCCCTAGGGACGGTACCTACGAGCAGTACTTC. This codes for CASSAPRDGTYEQYF.

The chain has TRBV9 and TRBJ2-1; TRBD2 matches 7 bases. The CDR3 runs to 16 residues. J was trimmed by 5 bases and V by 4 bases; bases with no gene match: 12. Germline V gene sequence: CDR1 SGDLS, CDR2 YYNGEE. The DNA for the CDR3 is TGTGCCAGCAGCACTCGAGGGGAGGGGCTGAACAATGAGCAGTTCTTC. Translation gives CASSTRGEGLNNEQFF.

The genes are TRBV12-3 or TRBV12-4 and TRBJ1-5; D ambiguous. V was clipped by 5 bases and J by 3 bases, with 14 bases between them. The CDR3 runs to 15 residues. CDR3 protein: CASSDDKGYNQPQHF. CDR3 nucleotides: TGTGCCAGCAGTGATGACAAGGGCTACAATCAGCCCCAGCATTTT.

The CDR3 loop is CSARDRGSYGELFF. CDR3 DNA sequence: TGCAGTGCTAGGGACAGGGGATCTTACGGGGAGCTGTTTTTT. The rearrangement uses TRBV20-1 and TRBJ2-2; 9 nucleotides match TRBD1. Germline V gene sequence: CDR1 DFQATT, CDR2 SNEGSKA (reference sequence). The CDR3 sequence is 14 residues long. With 3 bases clipped from V and 7 bases from J, the junction kept 6 bases outside the gene matches.

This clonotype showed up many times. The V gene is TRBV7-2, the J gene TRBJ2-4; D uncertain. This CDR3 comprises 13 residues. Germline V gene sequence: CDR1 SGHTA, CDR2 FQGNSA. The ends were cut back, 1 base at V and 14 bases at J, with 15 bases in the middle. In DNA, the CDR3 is TGTGCCAGCAGCTTAGGTCACCACCCCACGAAGTACTTC. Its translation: CASSLGHHPTKYF.

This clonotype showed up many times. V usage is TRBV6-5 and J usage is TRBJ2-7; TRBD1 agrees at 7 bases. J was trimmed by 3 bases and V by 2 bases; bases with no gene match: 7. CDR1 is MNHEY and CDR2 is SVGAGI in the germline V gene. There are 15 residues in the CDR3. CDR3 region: CASSYREGGIYEQYF. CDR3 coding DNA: TGTGCCAGCAGTTACAGGGAAGGGGGCATCTACGAGCAGTACTTC.

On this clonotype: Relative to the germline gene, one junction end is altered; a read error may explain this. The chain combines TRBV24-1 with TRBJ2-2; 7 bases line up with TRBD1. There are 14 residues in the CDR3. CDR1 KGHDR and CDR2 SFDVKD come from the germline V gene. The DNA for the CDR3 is TGTGCCACCTCTCCGGACAGGAACACCAGGGAGCTGTTTTTT. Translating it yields CATSPDRNTRELFF.

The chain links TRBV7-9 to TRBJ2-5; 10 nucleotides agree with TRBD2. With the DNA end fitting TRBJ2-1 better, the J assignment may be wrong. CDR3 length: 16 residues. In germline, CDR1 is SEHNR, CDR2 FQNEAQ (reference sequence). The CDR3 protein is CASSLRLAGNQETQFF. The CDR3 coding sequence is TGTGCCAGCAGCTTACGACTAGCGGGTAACCAAGAGACCCAGTTCTTC.

In nucleotides, the CDR3 is TGTGCCAGCAGCTTAGCGCCACTGGCGGGGGCGCTTAGTTCAGGAGCGAACACTGAAGCTTTCTTT. This encodes CASSLAPLAGALSSGANTEAFF. The J gene is TRBJ1-1, the V gene TRBV11-1; a weak D match, TRBD1 (6 bases). CDR3 length: 22 amino acids. Germline assignment: CDR1 SGHAT and CDR2 FQDESV (reference sequence). V was shortened by 0 bases and J by 1 base, with 30 bases between the two germline ends.

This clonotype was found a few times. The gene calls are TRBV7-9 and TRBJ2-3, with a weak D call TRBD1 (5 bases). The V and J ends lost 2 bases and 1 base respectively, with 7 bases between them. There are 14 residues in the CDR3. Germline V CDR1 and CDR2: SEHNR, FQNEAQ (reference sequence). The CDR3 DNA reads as TGTGCCAGCAGCTTAACAGGTCGCACAGATACGCAGTATTTT. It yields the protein CASSLTGRTDTQYF.

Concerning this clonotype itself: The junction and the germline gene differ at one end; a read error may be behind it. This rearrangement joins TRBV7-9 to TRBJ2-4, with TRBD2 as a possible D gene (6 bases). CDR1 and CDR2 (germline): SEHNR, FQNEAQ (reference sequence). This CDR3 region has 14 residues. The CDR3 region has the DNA TGTGCCAGCAGCCGCTCCGGGGGAAAAAACATTCGGTACTTC. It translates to CASSRSGGKNIRYF.

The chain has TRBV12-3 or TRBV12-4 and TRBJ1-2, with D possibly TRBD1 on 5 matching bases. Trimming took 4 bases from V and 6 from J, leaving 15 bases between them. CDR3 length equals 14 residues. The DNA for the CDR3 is TGTGCCAGCAGTTCTCAGGCAGGGAACCATGGCTACACCTTC. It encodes CASSSQAGNHGYTF.

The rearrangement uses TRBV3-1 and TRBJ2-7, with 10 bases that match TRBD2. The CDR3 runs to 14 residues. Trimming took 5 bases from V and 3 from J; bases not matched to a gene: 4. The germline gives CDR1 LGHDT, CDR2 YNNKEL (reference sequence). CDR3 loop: CASSAIAGGYEQYF. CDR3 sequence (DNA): TGTGCCAGCAGCGCCATAGCGGGGGGCTACGAGCAGTACTTC.

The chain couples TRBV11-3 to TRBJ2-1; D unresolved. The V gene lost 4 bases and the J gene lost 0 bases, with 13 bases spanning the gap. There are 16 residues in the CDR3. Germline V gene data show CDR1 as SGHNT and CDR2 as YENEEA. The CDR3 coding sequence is TGTGCCAGCAGCTCGAGGCAGGCAAACTCCTACAATGAGCAGTTCTTC. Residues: CASSSRQANSYNEQFF.

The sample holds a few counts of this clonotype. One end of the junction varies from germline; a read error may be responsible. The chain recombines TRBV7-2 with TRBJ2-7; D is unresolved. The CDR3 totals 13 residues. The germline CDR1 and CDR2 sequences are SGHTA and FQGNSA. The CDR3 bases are TGTGCCAGCAGCTTAGCGTTATCCTGCGAGCAGTACTTC. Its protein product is CASSLALSCEQYF.

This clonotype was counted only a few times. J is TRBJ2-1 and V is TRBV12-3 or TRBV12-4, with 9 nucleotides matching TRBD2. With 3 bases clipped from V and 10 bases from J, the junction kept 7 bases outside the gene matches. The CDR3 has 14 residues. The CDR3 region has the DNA TGTGCCAGCAGTTTGGCGCGGGGGGGCCCCGAGCAGTTCTTC. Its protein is CASSLARGGPEQFF.

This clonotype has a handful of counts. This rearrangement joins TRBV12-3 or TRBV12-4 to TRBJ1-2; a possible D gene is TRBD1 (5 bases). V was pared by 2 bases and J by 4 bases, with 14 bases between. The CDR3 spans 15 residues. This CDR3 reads CASSLMQGGSYGYTF. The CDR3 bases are TGTGCCAGCAGTTTAATGCAGGGAGGGAGCTATGGCTACACCTTC.

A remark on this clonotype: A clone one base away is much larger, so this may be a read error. The CDR3 DNA reads TGCAGCGTTGTGGTCCCCGGGACAGGTGGCTCCTACGAGCAGTACTTC. This encodes CSVVVPGTGGSYEQYF. This chain links TRBV29-1 with TRBJ2-7; TRBD1 aligns across 8 bases. The CDR3 totals 16 residues. V lost 4 bases, J lost 0 bases, and 11 bases stayed unmatched. CDR1 is SQVTM and CDR2 is ANQGSEA in the germline V gene.

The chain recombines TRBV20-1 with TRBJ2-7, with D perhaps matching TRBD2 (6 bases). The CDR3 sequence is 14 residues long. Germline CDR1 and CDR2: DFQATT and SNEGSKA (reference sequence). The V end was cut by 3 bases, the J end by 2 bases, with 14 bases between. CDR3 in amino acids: CSASPGTVPYEQYF. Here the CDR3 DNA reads TGCAGTGCTAGTCCCGGGACTGTACCCTACGAGCAGTACTTC.

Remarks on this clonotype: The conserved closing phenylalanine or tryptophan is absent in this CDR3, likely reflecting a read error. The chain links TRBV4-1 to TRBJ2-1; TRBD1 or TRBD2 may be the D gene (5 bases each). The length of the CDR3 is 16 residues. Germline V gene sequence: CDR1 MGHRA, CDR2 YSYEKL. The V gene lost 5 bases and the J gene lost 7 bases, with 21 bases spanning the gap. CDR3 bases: TGCGCCAGCAGCGGAGGAGCTGGGCAGGGTAGGAATGAGCAGTTCTCC. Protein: CASSGGAGQGRNEQFS.

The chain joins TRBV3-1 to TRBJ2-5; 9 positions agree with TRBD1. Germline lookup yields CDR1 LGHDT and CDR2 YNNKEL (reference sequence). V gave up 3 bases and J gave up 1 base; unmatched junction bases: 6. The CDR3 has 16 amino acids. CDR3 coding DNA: TGTGCCAGCAGCCAGCAAGCGGGACAGGGCCAAGAGACCCAGTACTTC. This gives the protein CASSQQAGQGQETQYF.

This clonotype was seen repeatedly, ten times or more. The chain's CDR3 is CASSLGLAVRYNEQFF. Here the CDR3 DNA reads TGTGCCAGCAGCTTGGGACTAGCGGTGAGGTACAATGAGCAGTTCTTC. The rearrangement uses TRBV7-2 and TRBJ2-1, with 11 bases identical to TRBD2. In germline, CDR1 is SGHTA, CDR2 FQGNSA. There are 16 residues in the CDR3. The V segment lost 3 bases and the J segment 4 bases; nucleotides outside the gene matches: 5.

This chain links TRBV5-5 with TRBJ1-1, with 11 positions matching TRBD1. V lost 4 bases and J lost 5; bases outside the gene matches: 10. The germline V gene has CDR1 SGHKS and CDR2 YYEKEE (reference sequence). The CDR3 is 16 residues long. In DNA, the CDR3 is TGTGCCAGCAGCACGGGACAGGGGGTGTTATTTACTGAAGCTTTCTTT. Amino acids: CASSTGQGVLFTEAFF.

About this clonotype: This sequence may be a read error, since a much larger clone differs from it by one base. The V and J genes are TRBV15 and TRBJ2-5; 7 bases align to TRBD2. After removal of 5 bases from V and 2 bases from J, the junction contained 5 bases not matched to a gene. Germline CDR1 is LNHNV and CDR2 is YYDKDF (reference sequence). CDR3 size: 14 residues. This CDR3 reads CATSLAGFQETQYF. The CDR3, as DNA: TGTGCCACCAGCTTAGCGGGTTTTCAAGAGACCCAGTACTTC.

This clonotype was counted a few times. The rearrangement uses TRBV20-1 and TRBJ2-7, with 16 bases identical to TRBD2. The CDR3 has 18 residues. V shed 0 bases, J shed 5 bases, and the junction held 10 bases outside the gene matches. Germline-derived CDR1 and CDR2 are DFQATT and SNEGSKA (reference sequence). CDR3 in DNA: TGCAGTGCTAGAGACCCGGGACTAGCGGGAGGGAACGTCGACGAGCAGTACTTC. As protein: CSARDPGLAGGNVDEQYF.

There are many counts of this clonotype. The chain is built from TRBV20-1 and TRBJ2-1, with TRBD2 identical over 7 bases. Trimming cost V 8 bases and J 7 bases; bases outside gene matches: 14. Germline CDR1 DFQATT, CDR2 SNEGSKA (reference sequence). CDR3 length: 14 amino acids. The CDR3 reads CSTTRGEGRNEQFF. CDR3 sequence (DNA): TGCAGTACCACCCGGGGGGAGGGCCGGAATGAGCAGTTCTTC.

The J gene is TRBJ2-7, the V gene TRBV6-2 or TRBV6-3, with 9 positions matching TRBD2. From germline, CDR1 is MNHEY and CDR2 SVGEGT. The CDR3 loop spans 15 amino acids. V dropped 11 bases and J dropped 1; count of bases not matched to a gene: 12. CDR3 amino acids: CAGAKGTSKSYEQYF. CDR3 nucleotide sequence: TGTGCCGGAGCTAAAGGGACTAGCAAATCCTACGAGCAGTACTTC.